Following are 31 T cell receptor beta chains from one sample sequenced in a study of Graves' ophthalmopathy and Graves' hyperthyroidism. As the template, RNA transcripts were used to amplify TCR beta CDR3 regions. Investigators did first-round RT-PCR with HTBI primers, then second-round multiplex PCR. TCRdb reprocessed the multiplex PCR reads via MiXCR and lists one record per CDR3 protein. The table records a few hundred thousand distinct CDR3 sequences, around a sixth of them present only once. The specimen was peripheral blood. All receptors derive from an adult man with Graves' ophthalmopathy.

This clonotype was seen many times. This chain connects TRBV5-5 to TRBJ2-2; 7 bases are a match to TRBD2. V lost 0 bases, J lost 4 bases, and 3 bases stayed unmatched. There are 15 residues in the CDR3. Germline lookup yields CDR1 SGHKS and CDR2 YYEKEE (reference sequence). CDR3 DNA: TGTGCCAGCAGCTTGGAGGCGGGAGTCACCGGGGAGCTGTTTTTT. It encodes CASSLEAGVTGELFF.

This clonotype has a count of ten or more. The V gene is TRBV7-6, the J gene TRBJ2-7; TRBD2 matches 11 bases. Germline lookup yields CDR1 SGHVS and CDR2 FNYEAQ. V lost 4 bases to trimming and J lost 2 bases; unmatched junction nucleotides: 7. This CDR3 contains 16 residues. CDR3 coding DNA: TGTGCCAGCAGCTCATATAGCGGGAGGGCCGCCTACGAGCAGTACTTC. It codes for CASSSYSGRAAYEQYF.

This clonotype was detected ten times or more. The chain has TRBV7-9 and TRBJ2-2; 8 nucleotides match TRBD1. The CDR3 is 15 amino acids. The V segment lost 4 bases and the J segment 7 bases; nucleotides outside the gene matches: 8. Per the germline V gene, CDR1 is SEHNR and CDR2 is FQNEAQ (reference sequence). The CDR3 region has the DNA TGTGCCAGCAGCTGGGGGACAGGTGGTGTCGGGGAGCTGTTTTTT. Amino acid sequence: CASSWGTGGVGELFF.

The sample holds many counts of this clonotype. The V call is TRBV5-1, the J call TRBJ2-3; D is undetermined. Trimming took off 0 bases at V and 2 bases at J, with 7 bases between the two ends. The CDR3 runs 14 residues. The germline gives CDR1 SGHRS, CDR2 YFSETQ. CDR3 residues: CASSLGTFTDTQYF. As DNA, the CDR3 is TGCGCCAGCAGCTTGGGGACCTTCACAGATACGCAGTATTTT.

This clonotype was seen at least ten times. V usage is TRBV20-1 and J usage is TRBJ2-7, with no clear D. Germline CDR1 is DFQATT and CDR2 is SNEGSKA (reference sequence). The V gene lost 5 bases and the J gene lost 3 bases, with 8 bases spanning the gap. There are 11 residues in the CDR3. The CDR3 sequence is CSADKNYEQYF. The CDR3 nucleotides are TGCAGTGCTGACAAAAACTACGAGCAGTACTTC.

This chain joins TRBV20-1 and TRBJ1-1; perhaps TRBD1 as D (5 bases). V was cut by 5 bases and J by 1 base, with 11 bases left in between. CDR1 and CDR2 (germline): DFQATT, SNEGSKA (reference sequence). The CDR3 length is 13 residues. The CDR3 DNA reads as TGCAGTGCTGTTCGGGACTGGAACACTGAAGCTTTCTTT. It yields the protein CSAVRDWNTEAFF.

This clonotype was seen many times. The rearrangement uses TRBV15 and TRBJ1-1; D uncertain. The V gene's germline CDR1 is LNHNV and CDR2 YYDKDF (reference sequence). The CDR3 has 14 amino acids. V shed 1 base and J shed 1 base, with 7 bases lying between them. The CDR3: CATSRVRQNTEAFF. Written as DNA, the CDR3 is TGTGCCACCAGCAGAGTCCGTCAGAACACTGAAGCTTTCTTT.

This clonotype has ten or more counts. J is TRBJ1-6 and V is TRBV12-5, with a possible D match to TRBD1 (5 bases). The CDR3 is 14 amino acids. The ends were cut back, 2 bases at V and 10 bases at J, with 12 bases in the middle. Germline CDR1 and CDR2: LGHNT and FRNRAP. The CDR3 region is CASGLMTVHSPLHF. For the CDR3, the DNA is TGTGCTAGTGGTTTGATGACAGTCCACTCACCCCTCCACTTT.

This clonotype was recorded many times. The chain's CDR3 is CASSDINPGLAGEAQYF. CDR3 nucleotides: TGTGCCAGCAGCGACATCAATCCGGGACTAGCGGGAGAGGCGCAGTACTTC. V gene TRBV25-1 combines with J gene TRBJ2-7, with TRBD2 matching 14 bases. Per germline, CDR1 MGHDK and CDR2 SYGVNS. V gave up 6 bases and J gave up 9 bases; unmatched junction bases: 16. The CDR3 runs 17 residues.

This clonotype was found many times. V and J are TRBV30 and TRBJ2-2; perhaps TRBD1 as D (5 bases). This CDR3 has 14 amino acids. The V end lost 0 bases, the J end lost 6 bases, and 11 bases lay between the germline ends. The germline gives CDR1 GTSNPN, CDR2 SVGIG (reference sequence). The CDR3 protein is CAWSVGVPAGELFF. CDR3 in DNA: TGTGCCTGGAGTGTAGGGGTCCCGGCCGGGGAGCTGTTTTTT.

The genes are TRBV6-1 and TRBJ2-7; possibly TRBD1 for D (6 bases). The V and J ends lost 7 bases and 2 bases respectively, with 12 bases between them. Germline CDR1 MNHNS, CDR2 SASEGT. The CDR3 is 13 residues long. The chain's CDR3 is CASTKDRAYEQYF. The DNA of the CDR3 is TGTGCCAGCACTAAGGACAGAGCCTACGAGCAGTACTTC.

This clonotype was counted many times. In DNA, the CDR3 is TGTGCCAGCAGTTACTCGACAAGAGACCGGGAGACCCAGTACTTC. Translation gives CASSYSTRDRETQYF. J is TRBJ2-5 and V is TRBV6-5; no clear D. The V and J ends lost 0 bases and 5 bases respectively, with 13 bases between them. CDR1 is MNHEY and CDR2 is SVGAGI in the germline V gene. CDR3 length: 15 residues.

In this sample, this clonotype turned up many times. The J gene is TRBJ1-2, the V gene TRBV12-3 or TRBV12-4; D uncertain. Trimming removed 4 bases at V and 6 bases at J, with 6 bases between. The CDR3 sequence is 11 residues long. Here the CDR3 reads CASSWRDGYTF. The CDR3 coding sequence is TGTGCCAGCAGTTGGCGGGATGGCTACACCTTC.

This clonotype was recorded at least ten times. This chain joins TRBV28 and TRBJ1-2, with D perhaps TRBD1 (6 bases). V was trimmed by 2 bases and J by 5 bases, leaving 6 bases between them. The CDR3 contains 12 residues. Germline loops: CDR1 MDHEN, CDR2 SYDVKM. The CDR3 region has the DNA TGTGCCAGCAGTTTAGGACAGTATGGCTACACCTTC. Protein sequence: CASSLGQYGYTF.

This clonotype has a count of ten or more. The chain is built from TRBV5-1 and TRBJ1-6, with D perhaps matching TRBD1 (5 bases). Germline CDR1 reads SGHRS; CDR2 reads YFSETQ. V lost 9 bases and J 5 bases, leaving 15 bases between the germline ends. The CDR3 has 14 amino acids. The CDR3 nucleotides read TGCGCCACCTCGCGGATAGGGGATAATTCACCCCTCCACTTT. It yields the protein CATSRIGDNSPLHF.

This clonotype came up many times. The chain joins TRBV10-1 to TRBJ1-2; D perhaps matches TRBD1 (5 bases). Trimming pared 2 bases from V and 1 base from J, leaving 8 bases between. CDR3 length: 14 residues. CDR1 is WNHNN, CDR2 SYGVQD, per germline (reference sequence). The CDR3 DNA reads as TGCGCCAGCAGTGAGGGGACCGATAACTATGGCTACACCTTC. Residues: CASSEGTDNYGYTF.

In its sample, this clonotype was seen many times. The V and J genes are TRBV2 and TRBJ2-7; D unresolved. CDR3 length equals 16 residues. Deletions cut 3 bases from V and 1 base from J, with 16 bases between. Germline V lookup: CDR1 SNHLY, CDR2 FYNNEI. CDR3 sequence (DNA): TGTGCCAGCAGTGATATGGTATTCGGCGATTCCTACGAGCAGTACTTC. Residues: CASSDMVFGDSYEQYF.

This clonotype was recorded at least ten times. This chain links TRBV6-5 with TRBJ1-2; 8 bases map to TRBD1. This CDR3 is 15 amino acids long. V shed 2 bases and J 4 bases; nucleotides not matched to a gene: 6. CDR1 is MNHEY and CDR2 is SVGAGI in the germline V gene. DNA of the CDR3: TGTGCCAGCAGTTACAGGAGACAGGGGATCTATGGCTACACCTTC. This encodes CASSYRRQGIYGYTF.

This clonotype was recorded many times. J is TRBJ2-1 and V is TRBV7-3; TRBD2 might be the D (5 bases). This CDR3 has 15 amino acids. Deletions cut 5 bases from V and 0 bases from J, with 11 bases between. In germline, CDR1 is SGHTA, CDR2 FQGTGA. CDR3 region: CASSPRVSSYNEQFF. Here the CDR3 DNA reads TGTGCCAGCAGCCCGCGGGTGAGCTCCTACAATGAGCAGTTCTTC.

The table lists this clonotype with many counts. The chain carries TRBV6-1 and TRBJ2-7, with D tentatively TRBD2 (6 bases). In germline, CDR1 is MNHNS, CDR2 SASEGT. This CDR3 has 16 amino acids. Between the trimmed V and J ends, which lost 2 bases and 2 bases, there was a span of 16 bases. CDR3 loop: CASSEIPLDYTYEQYF. The DNA of the CDR3 is TGTGCCAGCAGTGAAATCCCGCTGGACTATACCTACGAGCAGTACTTC.

This clonotype was detected many times. The CDR3 DNA sequence: TGTGCCAGCAGATCTTTCGTGGGACTAGTGTACGAGCAGTACTTC. The encoded protein is CASRSFVGLVYEQYF. This chain joins TRBV27 and TRBJ2-7, with TRBD2 matching 8 bases. This CDR3 comprises 15 residues. The ends lost 6 bases at V and 4 bases at J; junction bases unmatched: 11. CDR1 and CDR2 from the germline V gene are MNHEY and SMNVEV (reference sequence).

This clonotype appeared many times. The chain uses TRBV5-1 and TRBJ1-3, with TRBD1 identical over 7 bases. V trimming: 0 bases; J trimming: 2 bases; junction bases outside the gene matches: 8. This CDR3 has 17 residues. Per germline, CDR1 SGHRS and CDR2 YFSETQ. CDR3 region: CASSLEVTGSAGNTIYF. The DNA of the CDR3 is TGCGCCAGCAGCTTGGAGGTGACAGGGAGCGCTGGAAACACCATATATTTT.

On this clonotype: With a much larger clone just one base away, this may be a read error. V is TRBV20-1 and J is TRBJ1-1, with D maybe TRBD1 (5 bases). V lost 5 bases and J 1 base, leaving 17 bases between the germline ends. Germline CDR1 is DFQATT and CDR2 is SNEGSKA (reference sequence). The CDR3 consists of 15 residues. CDR3 region: CSALAPGQGNTEAFF. The CDR3 region has the DNA TGCAGTGCTCTAGCTCCGGGGCAGGGGAACACTGAAGCTTTCTTT.

This clonotype has more than one count but fewer than ten. This sequence joins TRBV24-1 and TRBJ2-5; 15 bases map to TRBD2. This CDR3 is 15 amino acids long. The germline CDR1 and CDR2 sequences are KGHDR and SFDVKD. V trimming: 5 bases; J trimming: 4 bases; junction bases outside the gene matches: 1. CDR3 DNA sequence: TGTGCCACCAGTGCGGGACTAGCGGGAGGAGAGACCCAGTACTTC. Protein product: CATSAGLAGGETQYF.

This clonotype was counted at least ten times. V usage is TRBV9 and J usage is TRBJ2-5, with a possible D match to TRBD1 (6 bases). Germline CDR1 and CDR2: SGDLS and YYNGEE. Trimming left V 0 bases short and J 2 bases short, with 8 bases between. The CDR3 length is 14 residues. The CDR3 region has the DNA TGTGCCAGCAGCGTAGGACAGGCTCAAGAGACCCAGTACTTC. Amino acids: CASSVGQAQETQYF.

This clonotype was recorded many times. The chain employs TRBV19 and TRBJ1-4, with a tentative D call TRBD1 (5 bases). Germline lookup yields CDR1 LNHDA and CDR2 SQIVND (reference sequence). The CDR3 totals 14 residues. V lost 9 bases and J 4 bases, leaving 15 bases between the germline ends. The CDR3 nucleotides read TGTGCCAGCGTGGGACCGCCGAATAATGAAAAACTGTTTTTT. Its translation: CASVGPPNNEKLFF.

This clonotype was counted ten times or more. The chain has TRBV28 and TRBJ1-5; D remains unclear. CDR3 length equals 12 residues. The V and J ends lost 7 bases and 2 bases respectively, with 6 bases between them. Germline values: CDR1 MDHEN, CDR2 SYDVKM. CDR3 protein: CASNRGNQPQHF. CDR3 sequence (DNA): TGTGCCAGCAACCGAGGCAATCAGCCCCAGCATTTT.

In this sample, this clonotype turned up many times. The chain uses TRBV7-8 and TRBJ2-7; weak D call: TRBD2 (6 bases). This CDR3 is 12 amino acids long. Trimming pared 2 bases from V and 7 bases from J, leaving 9 bases between. Germline CDR1 is SGHVS and CDR2 is FQNEAQ. Here the CDR3 reads CASSLTRGEQYF. The CDR3 DNA reads as TGTGCCAGCAGCTTAACTCGGGGGGAGCAGTACTTC. Full variable domain (missing parts from reference TRBV7-8 and TRBJ2-7): GAGVSQSPRYKVAKRGQDVALRCDPISGHVSLFWYQQALGQGPEFLTYFQNEAQLDKSGLPSDRFFAERPEGSVSTLKIQRTQQEDSAVYLCASSLTRGEQYFGPGTRLTVT.

This clonotype was recorded many times. The V and J genes are TRBV2 and TRBJ2-2; possibly TRBD1 for D (6 bases). The CDR3 extends over 13 amino acids. V lost 4 bases and J lost 6, with 9 bases in between. Germline CDR1 and CDR2: SNHLY and FYNNEI. The CDR3 nucleotides read TGTGCCAGCAGTGCAGGGGTCGCCGGGGAGCTGTTTTTT. This codes for CASSAGVAGELFF.

This clonotype was counted many times. J is TRBJ1-1 and V is TRBV7-9; D unclear. This CDR3 spans 13 amino acids. V shed 3 bases and J shed 2 bases, with 7 bases lying between them. Germline CDR1 reads SEHNR; CDR2 reads FQNEAQ (reference sequence). CDR3 DNA sequence: TGTGCCAGCAGCTTCAATGTTAACACTGAAGCTTTCTTT. The encoded protein is CASSFNVNTEAFF.

This rearrangement joins TRBV10-3 to TRBJ2-7, with D tentatively TRBD2 (6 bases). CDR1 ENHRY and CDR2 SYGVKD come from the germline V gene. V gave up 0 bases and J gave up 2 bases, with 11 bases separating them. This CDR3 has 15 amino acids. In nucleotides, the CDR3 is TGTGCCATCAGTGAGTCGGGGAGGAACGCCTACGAGCAGTACTTC. Amino acids: CAISESGRNAYEQYF.